This T cell receptor (beta chain) was captured in a study of T cell responses to AZD1222 COVID-19 vaccine (dated by TCRdb to the early 2020s). With respect to the entire study: A total of over 230 trial participants underwent TCR sequencing, of whom 200 to 220 received two doses of AZD1222 and some 26 received two doses of the MenACWY control vaccine. Enrollment into the trials was organized by age into subgroups of 18-55, 56-69 and 70-plus years, and those subgroups contained approximately 150, 30 and 60 TCR-sequenced participants, respectively. Study-level results and caveats: Participants were mostly white British and included more females than males, and it was suggested by the authors that clonal diversity may have been underestimated. Only a handful of AZD1222 recipients were SARS-CoV-2 seropositive at baseline, limiting conclusions about previously exposed vaccinees. Because no day 14 peak-response samples were available, the repertoires could be characterized only after the peak T cell response. In the small 56-69-year group, the increase in depth fell short of significance, most likely because of low power. Epitopes outside the regions mutated in the B.1.351 and B.1.1.7 variants were reportedly recognized by nearly half of the unique spike-specific TCRs. The vaccine-associated CD4 TCRs covered the entire spike protein, and the dominant responses fell in regions 160-218 and 743-854. After two AZD1222 doses, both the breadth and the depth of spike-specific TCRs were significantly higher than at day 0 and than in MenACWY recipients.

A word on this clone: Its antigen remains undetermined. No clone much larger than this one lies a single base away; base qualities are absent.

The CDR3 regions of human TCRbeta chains were analyzed by immunosequencing. In the source study's methods: TCRs in the repertoires were matched against a reference library of SARS-CoV-2-specific TCRs that had been generated with the MIRA antigen-specificity platform. Breadth meant the fraction of unique TCRs that were SARS-CoV-2-associated, whereas depth meant the fraction of total T cells that were SARS-CoV-2-associated. Using the MIRA data, each spike-specific TCR was assigned both to the spike region to which the TCR was reactive and to a CD4 or CD8 class. Log10-transformed breadth and depth values were compared by one-way ANOVA with Sidak's multiple comparisons tests. TCRdb holds this immuneACCESS table with in-frame rearrangements only. Some clones are missing; in checked studies, unresolved V genes explain under half, and the rest has no known cause. The DNA was the basis for D and trimming; V, J and clone size are from that table. For this sample there are more than 90,000 clones; around 87% appear just once. The ten largest clones capture about 10% of the sample.

The CDR3, cysteine through phenylalanine, is 14 amino acids long. Solely the CDR3 DNA is kept, with 42 bases framed from the first base. CDR1 and CDR2 were assigned from the germline V gene as SNHLY and FYNNEI. The germline ends are 17 bases apart after V is trimmed by 4 bases and J by 7 bases. The time point label, as the study defines it: about 28 days (+/-7) after the second vaccine dose. Because spike-specific TCR depth and breadth did not differ between the two schedules, AZD1222 recipients who got a second dose at roughly 4 weeks were pooled with those who got a second dose at roughly 12 weeks. Vaccinee samples were obtained from the UK trials COV001 and COV002, which included a single-blind randomized controlled phase 2/3 trial of AZD1222 (ChAdOx1 nCoV-19) in healthy adults. For TCRbeta chain sequencing, PBMC samples from trial participants were taken at day 0 and at day 28 after the second dose.

Sample: peripheral blood, taken 28 days after the second AZD1222 dose. This sequence uses TRBV2 and TRBJ2-7; TRBD2 might be the D gene, on 6 matching bases. The receptor's source is an adult who received the AZD1222 COVID-19 vaccine. DNA sequence: TGTGCCAGCAGTGTCGCCCGGGGGACGGGGGAGCAGTACTTC. The resulting protein is CASSVARGTGEQYF.